A selection of T cell receptor beta chains follows, all from one sample in a study of T-cell memory formation after mild COVID-19. TCRdb itself ran the 5' RACE reads through MiXCR, one entry per CDR3 protein. Among roughly 310,000 distinct CDR3 sequences listed, more than 15% were seen once. Input material: PBMCs or a T cell subset sorted from them (not recorded which). The receptors stem from a man aged 18 to 29 who had mild COVID-19 (a few samples of this study predate the infection). Cell type and time point are not known. CDR3s include the opening cysteine and the closing phenylalanine or tryptophan. A D gene is named only where the DNA matches it firmly. Clone size appears in some rows only: once, few, many, or a class for an expanded clone.

d_gene,j_gene,v_gene,abundance,CDR3nt,CDR3aa
NA,TRBJ2-1,TRBV27,NA,TGTGCCAGCAGTTTATGGGGGCACGGATACAATGAGCAGGTCTTC,CASSLWGHGYNEQVF
TRBD1,TRBJ1-5,TRBV11-2,NA,TGTGCCAGCAGCGAGACAGGGCACAGCAATCAGCCCCAGCATTTT,CASSETGHSNQPQHF
NA,TRBJ2-3,TRBV7-8,once,TGTGCCAGCAGCTTCTTGGCCTATGACAGCGACGCTAGCACAGATACGCAGTATTTT,CASSFLAYDSDASTDTQYF
NA,TRBJ1-1,TRBV7-8,few,TGTGCCAGCAGCTTAAGGGCCGGCCAATCGACTGAAGCTTTCTTT,CASSLRAGQSTEAFF
TRBD1,TRBJ2-2,TRBV6-2/TRBV6-3,NA,TGTGCCAGCAGCTACCGGGGACAGGGAGTAGGAACCGGGGAGCTGTTTTTT,CASSYRGQGVGTGELFF
TRBD2,TRBJ2-7,TRBV7-2,many,TGTGCCAGCAGCTTTGTGGGACTAGTGTTCGAGCAGTACTTC,CASSFVGLVFEQYF
NA,TRBJ1-5,TRBV19,NA,TGTGCCAGTAGGGGCCAAAGTCAGCCCCAGCATTTT,CASRGQSQPQHF
NA,TRBJ2-5,TRBV2,NA,TGTGCCAGCAGTGAACAGGGGGAGGGAGAGACCCAGTACTTC,CASSEQGEGETQYF
NA,TRBJ1-2,TRBV9,few,TGTGCCAGCAGCCCCGGGGAGTATGGCTACACCTTC,CASSPGEYGYTF
NA,TRBJ2-1,TRBV2,NA,TGTGCCAGCAAACTCCCGGGACGCCGGTCTTTCTTC,CASKLPGRRSFF
NA,TRBJ1-2,TRBV5-1,once,TGCGCCAGCAGCTTGGACTTACCCCTAAACTATGGCTACACCTTC,CASSLDLPLNYGYTF
NA,TRBJ2-3,TRBV7-8,few,TGTGCCAGCAGCTCCCTTGAACTTACTCCGGGCCCTGCCCCAGATACGCAGTATTTT,CASSSLELTPGPAPDTQYF
NA,TRBJ1-1,TRBV6-5,NA,TGTGCCAGCAGGCAGGGGCGGAACACTGAAGCTTTCTTT,CASRQGRNTEAFF
NA,TRBJ2-1,TRBV10-1,NA,TGCGCCAGCAGTGTCCGCAGGGAAGCTGAGCAGTTCTTC,CASSVRREAEQFF
NA,TRBJ1-6,TRBV7-6,NA,TGTGCCAGCAGCTTGGGGCAGGGCCTCGGCGATTCACCCCTCCACTTT,CASSLGQGLGDSPLHF
NA,TRBJ1-5,TRBV5-5,few,TGTGCCAGCAGCAAACGGGACATTAGCAATCAGCCCCAGCATTTT,CASSKRDISNQPQHF
NA,TRBJ1-1,TRBV15,NA,TGTGCCACCAGCAGAGATCAATGGGGAGGCGACGCTTCACGCATGAACACTGAAGCTTTCTTT,CATSRDQWGGDASRMNTEAFF
TRBD1,TRBJ2-5,TRBV13,few,TGTGCCAGCAGCTTACCGGGACAGGGGCAAGAGACCCAGTACTTC,CASSLPGQGQETQYF
TRBD2,TRBJ2-4,TRBV10-3,many,TGTGCCACGGGACTAGACCTCGCCGGGGGGATTCAGTACTTC,CATGLDLAGGIQYF
NA,TRBJ1-5,TRBV7-9,NA,TGTGCCAGCAGCTCGGACCACAGGGTTTTCCAGCCCCAGCATTTT,CASSSDHRVFQPQHF
NA,TRBJ1-2,TRBV20-1,NA,TGCAGTGTTCCCTCGACGGCGAACTATGGCTACACCTTC,CSVPSTANYGYTF
NA,TRBJ2-3,TRBV5-4,few,TGTGCCAGCAGCTTGGCGGATACTACAGATACGCAGTATTTT,CASSLADTTDTQYF